These T cell receptor beta chains were read from a single sample in a study of OX40 agonist ivuxolimab in advanced cancers. TCRdb keeps only in-frame clones here, not all; method: immunoSEQ multiplex PCR. The data contain roughly 73,000 clones, 84% of them seen just once; the ten biggest clones take up roughly 2%. Here the sequenced sample was CD4+ or CD8+ T cells sorted from blood, taken in a trial of the OX40 agonist ivuxolimab. Receptors originate from an adult with an advanced solid tumor such as melanoma, head and neck, liver or kidney cancer. CDR3s include the opening cysteine and the closing phenylalanine or tryptophan. D genes are given only for firm matches. The size field is filled for only some rows; it gives once, few, many or a size class.

TRBJ2-7,few,TRBV25-1,-,TGTGCCAGCAGCCGAATCGGGTCCTCACGGGAGCAGTACTTC,CASSRIGSSREQYF
TRBJ1-2,-,TRBV16,-,TGTGCCAGCAGCCAATCGGGCGGAAGCAATAACTATGGCTACACCTTC,CASSQSGGSNNYGYTF
TRBJ2-5,-,TRBV29-1,-,TGCAGCGTCGGGGGTGGGGGCGGAGAGACCCAGTACTTC,CSVGGGGGETQYF
TRBJ2-7,-,TRBV28,TRBD2,TGTGCCAGCAGTTTGACTAGCGGTTTATCCTACGAGCAGTACTTC,CASSLTSGLSYEQYF
TRBJ1-5,once,TRBV19,-,TGTGCCAGTAGTCGAACTGCTAGTTACCAGCCCCAGCATTTT,CASSRTASYQPQHF
TRBJ2-7,-,TRBV11-1,TRBD1,TGTGCCAGCAGCCCAAAGGGCCGAGTCACAGGGGGCTTACCCTACGAGCAGTACTTC,CASSPKGRVTGGLPYEQYF
TRBJ1-4,once,TRBV10-3,TRBD1,TGTGCCGCTTCCGGGACAGTTAATGAAAAACTGTTTTTT,CAASGTVNEKLFF
TRBJ2-1,-,TRBV7-7,-,TGTGCCAGCAGCCCTTCTGGGGGTGAGCAGTTCTTC,CASSPSGGEQFF
TRBJ2-1,few,TRBV6-5,TRBD2,TGTGCCAGCAACCCCGGACTAGCGGAGGGTGAGCAGTTCTTC,CASNPGLAEGEQFF
TRBJ2-1,-,TRBV15,TRBD2,TGTGCCACCAGCCCTCCCCGTAGCGGGGGTTTAATTGGCCACAATGAGCAGTTCTTC,CATSPPRSGGLIGHNEQFF
TRBJ1-6,-,TRBV6-1,-,TGTGCCAGCAGGGAGGACGTGTATTCACCCCTCCACTTT,CASREDVYSPLHF
TRBJ1-1,-,TRBV28,-,TGTGCCAGCAGCCTTATGAGGGTGAACACTGAAGCTTTCTTT,CASSLMRVNTEAFF
TRBJ1-1,-,TRBV6-5,-,TGTGCCAGCAGCCGACAAGGCGAAGCTTTCTTT,CASSRQGEAFF
TRBJ2-7,-,TRBV6-1,-,TGTGCCAGCAGTGCCGGGCCTACCTCCTACGAGCAGTACTTC,CASSAGPTSYEQYF
TRBJ1-5,few,TRBV30,-,TGTGCCTGGAGTGTAGGGAATCAGCCCCAGCATTTT,CAWSVGNQPQHF
TRBJ2-7,-,TRBV11-2,TRBD1,TGTGCCAGCAGCCCAGTGCCCGGGACAGGGGGCTACGAGCAGTACTTC,CASSPVPGTGGYEQYF
TRBJ2-1,once,TRBV7-3,TRBD2,TGTGCCAGCAGCCCTCTAGCGGGAGATTCCAATGAGCAGTTCTTC,CASSPLAGDSNEQFF
TRBJ1-1,-,TRBV28,-,TGTGCCAGCAGTCCCCCGGGAGGCACTGAAGCTTTCTTT,CASSPPGGTEAFF
TRBJ2-7,-,TRBV4-1,-,TGCGCCAGCAGCCCAGGACCGGAGACCTACGAGCAGTACTTC,CASSPGPETYEQYF
TRBJ1-1,-,TRBV18,-,TGTGCCAGCTCACCCGCAGTCGTGAACACTGAAGCTTTCTTT,CASSPAVVNTEAFF
TRBJ2-3,-,TRBV5-1,-,TGCGCCAGCAGCTTGGGAAAGGTAACAGATACGCAGTATTTT,CASSLGKVTDTQYF
TRBJ1-2,few,TRBV9,-,TGTGCCAGCAGCGATATATTGGGGGTTCACTATGGCTACACCTTC,CASSDILGVHYGYTF
TRBJ2-5,-,TRBV6-6,TRBD1,TGTGCCAGCAGAATGACAGGGGGAGCACAAGAGACCCAGTACTTC,CASRMTGGAQETQYF
TRBJ2-7,-,TRBV28,-,TGTGCCAGCAGCCCTACAGGGTTAAGCTCCTACGAGCAGTACTTC,CASSPTGLSSYEQYF
TRBJ2-5,-,TRBV28,-,TGTGCCAGCAGTGCAGGGACAGAGACCCAGTACTTC,CASSAGTETQYF
TRBJ2-1,-,TRBV7-2,-,TGTGCCAGCAGCTTAGGGCGGGCAAACAATGAGCAGTTCTTC,CASSLGRANNEQFF
TRBJ2-1,-,TRBV4-2,-,TGTGCCAGCAGCCAAGATCAAGTCAATGAGCAGTTCTTC,CASSQDQVNEQFF
TRBJ2-1,once,TRBV18,TRBD1,TGTGCCAGCTCAAAATGGACAGGGGAGACCTACAATGAGCAGTTCTTC,CASSKWTGETYNEQFF
TRBJ2-3,-,TRBV29-1,-,TGCAGCGTTGTCCTCCTCCTGACTCCCACAGATACGCAGTATTTT,CSVVLLLTPTDTQYF